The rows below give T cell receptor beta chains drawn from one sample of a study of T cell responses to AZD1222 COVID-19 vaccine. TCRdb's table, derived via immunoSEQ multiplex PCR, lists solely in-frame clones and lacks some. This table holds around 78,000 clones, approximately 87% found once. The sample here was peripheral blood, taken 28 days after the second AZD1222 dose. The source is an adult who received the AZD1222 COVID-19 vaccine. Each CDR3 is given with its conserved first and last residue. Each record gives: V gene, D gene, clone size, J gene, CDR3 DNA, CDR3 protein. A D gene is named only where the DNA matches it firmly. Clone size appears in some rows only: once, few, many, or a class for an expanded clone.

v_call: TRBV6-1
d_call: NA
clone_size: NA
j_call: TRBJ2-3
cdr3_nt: TGTGCCAGCAGTGAAATGGGACGGAGCACCACAGATACGCAGTATTTT
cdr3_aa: CASSEMGRSTTDTQYF

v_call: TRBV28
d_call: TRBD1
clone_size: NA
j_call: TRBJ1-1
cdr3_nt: TGTGCCAGCAGCCCCTGGACAGGGTCGAAAACTGAAGCTTTCTTT
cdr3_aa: CASSPWTGSKTEAFF

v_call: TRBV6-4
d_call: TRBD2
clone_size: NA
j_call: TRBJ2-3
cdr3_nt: TGTGCCAGCAGTGATCGCCCCCTACTAGCGGGGGGGGCAGATACGCAGTATTTT
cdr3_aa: CASSDRPLLAGGADTQYF

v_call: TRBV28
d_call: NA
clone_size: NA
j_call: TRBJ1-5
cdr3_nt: TGTGCCAGCAGTTTATTGTCAGGTTTGATGCCCCAGCATTTT
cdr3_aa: CASSLLSGLMPQHF

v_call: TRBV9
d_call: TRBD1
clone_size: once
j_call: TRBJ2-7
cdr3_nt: TGTGCCAGCAGCGCTAGACAGGGAGCAAGGGACGAGCAGTACTTC
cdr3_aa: CASSARQGARDEQYF

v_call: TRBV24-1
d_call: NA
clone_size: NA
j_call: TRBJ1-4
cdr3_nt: TGTGCCACCAGTGAAACAGGGAGTGGTGACGAAAAACTGTTTTTT
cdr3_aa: CATSETGSGDEKLFF

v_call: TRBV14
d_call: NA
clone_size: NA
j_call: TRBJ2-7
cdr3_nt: TGTGCCAGCAGCCAGGGGAAAAACAAGAGAGATTACTTC
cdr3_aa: CASSQGKNKRDYF

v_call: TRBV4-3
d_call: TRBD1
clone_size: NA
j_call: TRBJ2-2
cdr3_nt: TGCGCCAGCAGCCGTGGGACAGTGAACACCGGGGAGCTGTTTTTT
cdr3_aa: CASSRGTVNTGELFF

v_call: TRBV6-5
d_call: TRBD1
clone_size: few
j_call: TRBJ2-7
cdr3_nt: TGTGCCAGCAGTAGCCGGGACAGCGGACTCGAGCAGTACTTC
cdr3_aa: CASSSRDSGLEQYF

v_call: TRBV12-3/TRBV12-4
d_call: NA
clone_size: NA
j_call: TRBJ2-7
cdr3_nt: TGTGCCAGCAGTTTTGTCGACCGTTTCGAGCAGTACTTC
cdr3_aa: CASSFVDRFEQYF

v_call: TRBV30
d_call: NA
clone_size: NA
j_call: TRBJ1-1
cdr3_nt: TGTGCCTGGAGTTCCGACGGAAACACTGAAGCTTTTTTT
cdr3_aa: CAWSSDGNTEAFF

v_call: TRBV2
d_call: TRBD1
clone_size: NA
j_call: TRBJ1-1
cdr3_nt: TGTGCCGTCCCCCGGGGACAGGGAGACACTGAAGCTTTCTTT
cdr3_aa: CAVPRGQGDTEAFF

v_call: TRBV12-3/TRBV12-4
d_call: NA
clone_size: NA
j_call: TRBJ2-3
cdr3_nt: TGTGCCAGCAGTTTTGAATCAGATACGCAGTATTTT
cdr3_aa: CASSFESDTQYF

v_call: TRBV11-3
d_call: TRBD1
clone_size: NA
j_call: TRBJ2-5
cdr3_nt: TGTGCCAGCAGCTCTGGACAGGGGGGTCCAGAGACCCAGTACTTC
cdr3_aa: CASSSGQGGPETQYF

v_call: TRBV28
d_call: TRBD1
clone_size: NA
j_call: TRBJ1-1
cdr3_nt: TGTGCCAGCATAGGACAGGAGTGGGCTTTCTTT
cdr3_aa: CASIGQEWAFF

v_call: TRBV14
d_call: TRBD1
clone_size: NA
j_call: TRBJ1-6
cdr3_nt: TGTGCCAGCAGCCCCCGACAGGGGTTAAATTCACCCCTCCACTTT
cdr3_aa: CASSPRQGLNSPLHF

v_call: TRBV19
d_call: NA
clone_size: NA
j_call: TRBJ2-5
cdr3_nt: TGTGCCAGTAGTATAAACCCGGGCGGCGAGACCCAGTACTTC
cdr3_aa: CASSINPGGETQYF

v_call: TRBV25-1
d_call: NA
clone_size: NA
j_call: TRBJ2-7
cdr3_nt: TGTGCCAGCAGTGACTACGAGCAGTACTTC
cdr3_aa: CASSDYEQYF

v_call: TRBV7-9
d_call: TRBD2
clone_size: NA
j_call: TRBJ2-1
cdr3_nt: TGTGCCAGCAGCTCATCAGACCCGCTAGCGGTGCCGGTCAATGAGCAGTTCTTC
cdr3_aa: CASSSSDPLAVPVNEQFF

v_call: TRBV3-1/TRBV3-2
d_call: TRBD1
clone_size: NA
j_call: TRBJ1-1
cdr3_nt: TGTGCCAGCAGCGACGGGGACAGGGGCCTTCCAGGCACTGAAGCTTTCTTT
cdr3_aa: CASSDGDRGLPGTEAFF

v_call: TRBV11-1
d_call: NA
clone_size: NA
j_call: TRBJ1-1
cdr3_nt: TGTGCCAGCAGACCTTTCTGGGGAGACACTGAAGCTTTCTTT
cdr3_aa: CASRPFWGDTEAFF

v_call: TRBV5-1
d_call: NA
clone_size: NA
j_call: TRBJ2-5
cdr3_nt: TGCGCCAGCAGCTTTCAAAACGGATATCAAGAGACCCAGTACTTC
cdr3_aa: CASSFQNGYQETQYF

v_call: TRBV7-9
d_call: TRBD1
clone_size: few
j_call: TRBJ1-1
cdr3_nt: TGTGCCAGCAGCGTTACAGGGGGTGGGAACACTGAAGCTTTCTTT
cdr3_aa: CASSVTGGGNTEAFF

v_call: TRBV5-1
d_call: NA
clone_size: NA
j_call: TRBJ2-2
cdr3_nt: TGCGCCAGCAGCTTAGACGGATCTAACACCGGGGAGCTGTTTTTT
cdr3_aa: CASSLDGSNTGELFF

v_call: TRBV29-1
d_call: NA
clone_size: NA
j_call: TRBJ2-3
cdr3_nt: TGCAGCGTTGAAGCCTCCGCGATGCGGACTAATACGCAGTATTTT
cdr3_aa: CSVEASAMRTNTQYF

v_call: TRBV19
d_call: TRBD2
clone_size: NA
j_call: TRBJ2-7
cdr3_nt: TGTGCCAGTAGTAGGGGGACTAGCGGATACGAGCAGTACTTC
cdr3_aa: CASSRGTSGYEQYF

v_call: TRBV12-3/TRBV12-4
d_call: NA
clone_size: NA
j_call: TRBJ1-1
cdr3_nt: TGTGCCAGCGGACAATCTGAAGCTTTCTTT
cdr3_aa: CASGQSEAFF

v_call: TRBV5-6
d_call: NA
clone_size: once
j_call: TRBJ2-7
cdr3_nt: TGTGCCAGCAGCCTGGATCGGTTAGGTTACCGGGAGCAGTACTTC
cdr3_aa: CASSLDRLGYREQYF

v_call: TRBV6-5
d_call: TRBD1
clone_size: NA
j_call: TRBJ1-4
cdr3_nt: TGTGCCAGCACGGGACAGGCATTCCCCGCCAAGTTTTTT
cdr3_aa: CASTGQAFPAKFF

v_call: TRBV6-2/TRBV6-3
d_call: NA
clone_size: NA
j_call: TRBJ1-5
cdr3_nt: TGTGCCAGCAGTTACTTGGCCAATCAGCCCCAGCATTTT
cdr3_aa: CASSYLANQPQHF

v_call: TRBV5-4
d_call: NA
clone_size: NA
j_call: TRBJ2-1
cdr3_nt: TGTGCCAGCAGCTTGGCTGAGGGCTACAGGCAGTTCTTC
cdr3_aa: CASSLAEGYRQFF

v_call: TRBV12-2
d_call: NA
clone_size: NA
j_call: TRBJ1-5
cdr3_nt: TGTGCAAGTCGCTTAGAGGGCCCGGCGCAGGGGCCCCAGCATTTT
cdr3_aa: CASRLEGPAQGPQHF

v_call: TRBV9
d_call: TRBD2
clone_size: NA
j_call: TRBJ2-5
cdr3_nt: TGTGCCAGCAGCGTAGTTGGGCTGGGGAGCGGGGGAGTCCGCGAGACCCAGTACTTC
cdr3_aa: CASSVVGLGSGGVRETQYF

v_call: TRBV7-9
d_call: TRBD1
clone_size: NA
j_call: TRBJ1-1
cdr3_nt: TGTGCCAGCAGCCGGACAGGGGGGTTGAACACTGAAGCTTTCTTT
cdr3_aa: CASSRTGGLNTEAFF

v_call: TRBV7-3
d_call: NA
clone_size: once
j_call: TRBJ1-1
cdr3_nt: TGTGCCAGCAAGTTCGAAGGAGGGAGCACTGAAGCTTTCTTT
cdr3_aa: CASKFEGGSTEAFF

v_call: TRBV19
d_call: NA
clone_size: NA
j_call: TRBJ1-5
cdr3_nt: TGTGCCAGTAGTATTTACGGGGACCGGCCCCAGCATTTT
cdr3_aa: CASSIYGDRPQHF